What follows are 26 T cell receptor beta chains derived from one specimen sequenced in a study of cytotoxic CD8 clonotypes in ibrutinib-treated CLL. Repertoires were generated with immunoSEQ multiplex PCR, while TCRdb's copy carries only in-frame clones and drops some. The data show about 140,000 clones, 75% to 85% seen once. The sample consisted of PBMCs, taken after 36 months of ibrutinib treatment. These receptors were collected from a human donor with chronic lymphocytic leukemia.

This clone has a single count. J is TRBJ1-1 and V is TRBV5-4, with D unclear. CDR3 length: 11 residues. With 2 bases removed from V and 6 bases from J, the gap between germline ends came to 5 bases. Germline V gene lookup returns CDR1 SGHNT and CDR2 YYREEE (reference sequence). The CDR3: CASSFGAEAFF. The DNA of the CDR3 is TGTGCCAGCAGCTTTGGGGCTGAAGCTTTCTTT.

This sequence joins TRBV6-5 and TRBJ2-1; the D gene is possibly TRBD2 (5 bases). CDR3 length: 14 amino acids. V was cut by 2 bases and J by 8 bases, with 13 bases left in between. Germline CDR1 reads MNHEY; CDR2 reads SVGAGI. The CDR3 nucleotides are TGTGCCAGCAGTTACGGGCTAGCCGTCGATGAGCAGTTCTTC. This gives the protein CASSYGLAVDEQFF.

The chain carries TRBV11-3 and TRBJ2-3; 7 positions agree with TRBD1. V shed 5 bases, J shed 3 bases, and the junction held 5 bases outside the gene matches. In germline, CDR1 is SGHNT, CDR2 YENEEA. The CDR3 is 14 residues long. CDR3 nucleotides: TGTGCCAGCAGCACTCGACAGGGAACAGATACGCAGTATTTT. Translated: CASSTRQGTDTQYF.

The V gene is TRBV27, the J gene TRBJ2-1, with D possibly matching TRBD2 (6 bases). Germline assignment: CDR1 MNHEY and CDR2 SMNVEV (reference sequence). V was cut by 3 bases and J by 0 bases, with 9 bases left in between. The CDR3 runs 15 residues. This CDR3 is CASSLGGISYNEQFF. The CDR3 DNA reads TGTGCCAGCAGTTTGGGCGGGATCTCCTACAATGAGCAGTTCTTC.

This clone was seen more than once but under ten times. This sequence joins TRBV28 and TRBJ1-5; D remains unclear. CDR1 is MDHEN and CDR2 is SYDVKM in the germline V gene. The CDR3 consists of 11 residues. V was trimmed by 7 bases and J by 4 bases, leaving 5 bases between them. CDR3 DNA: TGTGCCAGCACTCGAAATCAGCCCCAGCATTTT. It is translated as CASTRNQPQHF.

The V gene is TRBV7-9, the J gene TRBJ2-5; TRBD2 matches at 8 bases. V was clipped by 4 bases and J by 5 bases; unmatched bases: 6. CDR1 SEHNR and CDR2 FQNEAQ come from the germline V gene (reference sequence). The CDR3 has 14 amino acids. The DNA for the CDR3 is TGTGCCAGCAGCTCGGGACTAGTTCACGAGACCCAGTACTTC. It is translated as CASSSGLVHETQYF.

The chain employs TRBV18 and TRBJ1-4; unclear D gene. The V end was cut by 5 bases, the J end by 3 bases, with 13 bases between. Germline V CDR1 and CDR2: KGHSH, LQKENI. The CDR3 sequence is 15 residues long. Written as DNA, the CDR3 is TGTGCCAGCTCATTAGCCGGGGTAGCTAATGAAAAACTGTTTTTT. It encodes CASSLAGVANEKLFF. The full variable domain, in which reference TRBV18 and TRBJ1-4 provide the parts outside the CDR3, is NAGVMQNPRHLVRRRGQEARLRCSPMKGHSHVYWYRQLPEEGLKFMVYLQKENIIDESGMPKERFSAEFPKEGPSILRIQQVVRGDSAAYFCASSLAGVANEKLFFGSGTQLSVL.

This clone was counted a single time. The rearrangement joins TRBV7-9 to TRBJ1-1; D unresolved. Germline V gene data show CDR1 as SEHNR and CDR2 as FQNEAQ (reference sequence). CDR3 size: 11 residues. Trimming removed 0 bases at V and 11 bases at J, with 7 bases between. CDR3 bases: TGTGCCAGCAGCTTAGCATCGGAGGCTTTCTTT. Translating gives CASSLASEAFF.

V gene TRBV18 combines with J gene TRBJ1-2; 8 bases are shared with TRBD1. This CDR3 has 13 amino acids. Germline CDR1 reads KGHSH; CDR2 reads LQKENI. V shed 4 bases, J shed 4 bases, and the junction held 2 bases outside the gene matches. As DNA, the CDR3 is TGTGCCAGCTCACAAGGGACAGGCTATGGCTACACCTTC. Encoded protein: CASSQGTGYGYTF.

The CDR3: CASSSSTAGRSEQYF. CDR3 nucleotide sequence: TGTGCCAGTAGCTCCTCAACGGCAGGGCGAAGCGAGCAGTACTTC. The V and J genes are TRBV19 and TRBJ2-7; a possible D gene is TRBD1 (5 bases). V lost 6 bases and J 6 bases, leaving 21 bases between the germline ends. The CDR3 extends over 15 amino acids. Looked up from germline, CDR1 is LNHDA and CDR2 is SQIVND (reference sequence).

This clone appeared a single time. The CDR3 region is CASSQDWTGLTDTQYF. CDR3 nucleotides: TGTGCCAGCAGCCAAGACTGGACAGGGCTCACAGATACGCAGTATTTT. The V and J genes are TRBV4-2 and TRBJ2-3, with 8 bases lining up with TRBD1. The CDR3 extends over 16 amino acids. Trimming took 0 bases from V and 2 from J; bases not matched to a gene: 4. CDR1 and CDR2 (germline): LGHNA, YNFKEQ.

The CDR3: CASSQEGPLDEGRFF. CDR3 coding DNA: TGCGCCAGCAGCCAAGAAGGCCCCCTCGACGAAGGAAGGTTCTTC. The chain couples TRBV4-1 to TRBJ2-1; D not certain. In germline, CDR1 is MGHRA, CDR2 YSYEKL. The V and J ends lost 0 bases and 15 bases respectively, with 21 bases between them. CDR3 length equals 15 residues.

The CDR3 DNA sequence: TGTGCCAGCAGCCAGCGACTCTCCTACGAGCAGTACTTC. Protein: CASSQRLSYEQYF. The chain links TRBV6-6 to TRBJ2-7; D unclear. Trimming left V 6 bases short and J 0 bases short, with 9 bases between. The CDR3 loop spans 13 amino acids. CDR1 and CDR2 from the germline V gene are MNHNY and SVGAGI (reference sequence).

CDR3 sequence: CASSLGGLAGARYEQYF. The CDR3, as DNA: TGCGCCAGCAGCTTGGGAGGACTAGCGGGAGCCCGGTACGAGCAGTACTTC. The chain couples TRBV5-1 to TRBJ2-7; 13 bases are a match to TRBD2. This CDR3 spans 17 amino acids. V lost 0 bases, J lost 4 bases, and 7 bases stayed unmatched. Germline V CDR1 and CDR2: SGHRS, YFSETQ.

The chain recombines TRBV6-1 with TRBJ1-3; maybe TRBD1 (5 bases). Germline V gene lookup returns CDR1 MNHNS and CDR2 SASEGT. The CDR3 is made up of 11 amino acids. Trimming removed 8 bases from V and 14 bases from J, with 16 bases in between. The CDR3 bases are TGTGCCAGCCTAAGACAGCCCCGCGTATATTTT. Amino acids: CASLRQPRVYF.

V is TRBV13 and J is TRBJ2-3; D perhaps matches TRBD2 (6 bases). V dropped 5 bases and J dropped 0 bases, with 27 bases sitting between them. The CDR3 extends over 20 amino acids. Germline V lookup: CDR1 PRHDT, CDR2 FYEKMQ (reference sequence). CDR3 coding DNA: TGTGCCAGCAGCACCCCGGATGAGGGGAGGCGCGGCAGAAGCACAGATACGCAGTATTTT. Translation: CASSTPDEGRRGRSTDTQYF. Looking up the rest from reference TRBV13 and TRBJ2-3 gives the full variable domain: AAGVIQSPRHLIKEKRETATLKCYPIPRHDTVYWYQQGPGQDPQFLISFYEKMQSDKGSIPDRFSAQQFSDYHSELNMSSLELGDSALYFCASSTPDEGRRGRSTDTQYFGPGTRLTVL.

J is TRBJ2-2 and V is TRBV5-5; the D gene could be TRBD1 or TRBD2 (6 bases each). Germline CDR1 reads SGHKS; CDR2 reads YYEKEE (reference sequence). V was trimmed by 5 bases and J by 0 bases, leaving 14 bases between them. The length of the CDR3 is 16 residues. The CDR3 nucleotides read TGTGCCAGCAGTCCTGCGGGACACTCGAACACCGGGGAGCTGTTTTTT. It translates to CASSPAGHSNTGELFF. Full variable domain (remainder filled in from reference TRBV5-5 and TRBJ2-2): DAGVTQSPTHLIKTRGQQVTLRCSPISGHKSVSWYQQVLGQGPQFIFQYYEKEERGRGNFPDRFSARQFPNYSSELNVNALLLGDSALYLCASSPAGHSNTGELFFGEGSRLTVL.

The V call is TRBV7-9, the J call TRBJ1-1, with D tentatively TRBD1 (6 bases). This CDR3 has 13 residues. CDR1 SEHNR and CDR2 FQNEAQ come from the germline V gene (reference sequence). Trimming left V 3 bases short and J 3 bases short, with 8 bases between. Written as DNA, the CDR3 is TGTGCCAGCAGCTTTTCAGGGGACACTGAAGCTTTCTTT. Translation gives CASSFSGDTEAFF.

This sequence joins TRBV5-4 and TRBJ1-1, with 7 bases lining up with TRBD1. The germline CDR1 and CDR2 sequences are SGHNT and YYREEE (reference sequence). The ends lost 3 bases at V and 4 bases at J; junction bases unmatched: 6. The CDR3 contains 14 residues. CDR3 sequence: CASSYDTGVTEAFF. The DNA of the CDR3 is TGTGCCAGCAGCTATGATACAGGGGTCACTGAAGCTTTCTTT. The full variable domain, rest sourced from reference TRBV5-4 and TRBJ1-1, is ETGVTQSPTHLIKTRGQQVTLRCSSQSGHNTVSWYQQALGQGPQFIFQYYREEENGRGNFPPRFSGLQFPNYSSELNVNALELDDSALYLCASSYDTGVTEAFFGQGTRLTVV.

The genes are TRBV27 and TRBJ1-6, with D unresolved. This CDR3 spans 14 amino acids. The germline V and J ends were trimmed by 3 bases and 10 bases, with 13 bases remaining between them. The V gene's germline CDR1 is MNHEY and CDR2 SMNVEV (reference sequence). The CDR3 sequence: CASSLIGVESPLHF. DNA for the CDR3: TGTGCCAGCAGTTTGATCGGGGTAGAATCACCCCTCCACTTT.

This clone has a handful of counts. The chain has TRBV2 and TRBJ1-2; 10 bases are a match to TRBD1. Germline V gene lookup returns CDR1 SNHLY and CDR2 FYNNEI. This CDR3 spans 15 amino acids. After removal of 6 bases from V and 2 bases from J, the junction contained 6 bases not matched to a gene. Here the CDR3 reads CASRDRGTWNYGYTF. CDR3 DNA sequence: TGTGCCAGCAGGGACAGGGGGACCTGGAACTATGGCTACACCTTC.

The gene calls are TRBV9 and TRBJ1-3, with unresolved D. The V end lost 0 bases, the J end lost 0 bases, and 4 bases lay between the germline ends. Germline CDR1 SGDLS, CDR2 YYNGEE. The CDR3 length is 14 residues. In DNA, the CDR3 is TGTGCCAGCAGCGTAGCTAACTCTGGAAACACCATATATTTT. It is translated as CASSVANSGNTIYF.

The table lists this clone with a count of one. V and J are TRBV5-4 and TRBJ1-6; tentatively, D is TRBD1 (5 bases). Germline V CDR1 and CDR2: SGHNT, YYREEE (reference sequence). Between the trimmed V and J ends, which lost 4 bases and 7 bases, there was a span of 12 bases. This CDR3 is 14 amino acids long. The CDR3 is CASSAGLPNSPLHF. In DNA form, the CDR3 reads TGTGCCAGCAGCGCGGGACTGCCGAATTCACCCCTCCACTTT. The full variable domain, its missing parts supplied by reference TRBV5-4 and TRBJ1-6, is ETGVTQSPTHLIKTRGQQVTLRCSSQSGHNTVSWYQQALGQGPQFIFQYYREEENGRGNFPPRFSGLQFPNYSSELNVNALELDDSALYLCASSAGLPNSPLHFGNGTRLTVT.

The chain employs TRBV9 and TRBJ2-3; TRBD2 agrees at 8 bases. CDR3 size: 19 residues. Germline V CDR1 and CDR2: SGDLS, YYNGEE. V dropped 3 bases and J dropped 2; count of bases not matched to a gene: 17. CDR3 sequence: CASSETFWGSGTLTDTQYF. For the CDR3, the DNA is TGTGCCAGCAGCGAGACTTTTTGGGGTAGCGGGACCCTCACAGATACGCAGTATTTT.

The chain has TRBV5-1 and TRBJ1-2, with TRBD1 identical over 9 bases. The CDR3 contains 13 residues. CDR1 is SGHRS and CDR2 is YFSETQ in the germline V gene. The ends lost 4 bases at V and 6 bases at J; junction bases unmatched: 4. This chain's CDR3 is CASSPGTGHGYTF. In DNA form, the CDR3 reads TGCGCCAGCAGCCCGGGGACAGGGCATGGCTACACCTTC.

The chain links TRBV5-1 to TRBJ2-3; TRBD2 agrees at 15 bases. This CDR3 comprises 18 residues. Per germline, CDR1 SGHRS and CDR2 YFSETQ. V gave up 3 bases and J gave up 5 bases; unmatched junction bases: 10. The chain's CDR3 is CASSWPRGTSGRRDTQYF. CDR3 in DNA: TGCGCCAGCAGCTGGCCTCGGGGGACTAGCGGGAGGAGAGATACGCAGTATTTT.